Below, 18 T cell receptor beta chains from the same sample are listed, as sequenced in a study of blood T cells in healthy people across ages. A second PCR, run for roughly 7 to 11 cycles, used a sample-barcoded 5' primer plus a J-beta primer mix. TCRdb redid the calling of the 5' RACE reads with MiXCR, one entry per CDR3 protein. Seen here are about 930,000 distinct CDR3 sequences, roughly 28% observed once, and the top ten hold around 9.6%. The same sample was also studied in work on T cells of mothers and their children.

Sequencing input: blood. The receptor set was obtained from a woman aged 40 to 50 in good health.

As to this clonotype: This CDR3 fails to terminate in the conserved phenylalanine or tryptophan, so it likely reflects a read error. The chain combines TRBV7-9 with TRBJ2-7, with unresolved D. CDR1 and CDR2 from the germline V gene are SEHNR and FQNEAQ (reference sequence). V was cut by 5 bases and J by 6 bases, with 17 bases left in between. The CDR3 spans 14 residues. This CDR3 is CASSPTSTRTEQYC. The CDR3 nucleotides are TGTGCCAGCAGCCCCACCTCTACTCGAACCGAGCAGTACTGC.

The chain carries TRBV3-1 and TRBJ2-7; 9 nucleotides align to TRBD1. The CDR3 contains 16 residues. V lost 1 base and J lost 3; bases outside the gene matches: 7. Per germline, CDR1 LGHDT and CDR2 YNNKEL (reference sequence). In nucleotides, the CDR3 is TGTGCCAGCAGCCAAGGTGCGGCGGGACAGGGCTACGAGCAGTACTTC. Protein sequence: CASSQGAAGQGYEQYF.

This clonotype was observed a few times. The chain links TRBV7-2 to TRBJ1-2; D is possibly TRBD1 (6 bases). CDR3 length equals 14 residues. CDR1 is SGHTA and CDR2 is FQGNSA in the germline V gene. Trimming removed 2 bases at V and 8 bases at J, with 15 bases between. The CDR3 protein is CASSLFAQDRGYTF. Here the CDR3 DNA reads TGTGCCAGCAGCTTATTCGCTCAGGACAGAGGCTACACCTTC.

This clonotype was seen at least ten times. The rearrangement joins TRBV28 to TRBJ2-7, with 7 bases aligning to TRBD1. The CDR3 totals 13 residues. Trimming removed 8 bases from V and 6 bases from J; junction bases left unmatched: 10. Germline CDR1 and CDR2: MDHEN and SYDVKM. The CDR3: CASHGTALGEQYF. The CDR3 nucleotides are TGTGCCAGCCATGGGACAGCCCTGGGCGAGCAGTACTTC. The full variable domain, with the rest looked up from reference TRBV28 and TRBJ2-7, is DVKVTQSSRYLVKRTGEKVFLECVQDMDHENMFWYRQDPGLGLRLIYFSYDVKMKEKGDIPEGYSVSREKKERFSLILESASTNQTSMYLCASHGTALGEQYFGPGTRLTVT.

This clonotype was observed a few times. The V and J genes are TRBV24-1 and TRBJ2-5; weak D call: TRBD2 (6 bases). The CDR3 sequence is 13 residues long. Per the germline V gene, CDR1 is KGHDR and CDR2 is SFDVKD. Trimming cost V 4 bases and J 4 bases, with 9 bases left between them. This CDR3 is CATSEEGRETQYF. CDR3 in DNA: TGTGCCACCAGTGAGGAGGGTAGAGAGACCCAGTACTTC.

This clonotype was detected many times. The chain is built from TRBV4-3 and TRBJ2-4; D is possibly TRBD2 (7 bases). The CDR3 contains 16 residues. CDR1 and CDR2 from the germline V gene are LGHNA and YSLEER. V lost 0 bases and J 6 bases, leaving 15 bases between the germline ends. The CDR3 reads CASSQDRGGVGNIQYF. In DNA, the CDR3 is TGCGCCAGCAGCCAAGATAGAGGGGGGGTGGGAAACATTCAGTACTTC.

This chain links TRBV5-6 with TRBJ2-5, with 9 nucleotides matching TRBD2. Looked up from germline, CDR1 is SGHDT and CDR2 is YYEEEE. The CDR3 extends over 14 amino acids. V dropped 3 bases and J dropped 3; count of bases not matched to a gene: 3. CDR3 loop: CASSWASGEETQYF. The DNA of the CDR3 is TGTGCCAGCAGCTGGGCTAGCGGGGAAGAGACCCAGTACTTC. The full variable domain, completed using reference TRBV5-6 and TRBJ2-5, is DAGVTQSPTHLIKTRGQQVTLRCSPKSGHDTVSWYQQALGQGPQFIFQYYEEEERQRGNFPDRFSGHQFPNYSSELNVNALLLGDSALYLCASSWASGEETQYFGPGTRLLVL.

This clonotype was seen a few times. The chain links TRBV7-2 to TRBJ1-1; D gene ambiguous. CDR3 size: 15 residues. Germline loops: CDR1 SGHTA, CDR2 FQGNSA. The germline V and J ends were trimmed by 1 base and 1 base, with 10 bases remaining between them. CDR3 in DNA: TGTGCCAGCAGCTTAGAGGTCATAGGGAACACTGAAGCTTTCTTT. Its protein is CASSLEVIGNTEAFF.

This clonotype was picked up a small number of times. The chain has TRBV7-2 and TRBJ2-1, with 8 nucleotides matching TRBD1. Germline CDR1 and CDR2: SGHTA and FQGNSA. V dropped 6 bases and J dropped 8; count of bases not matched to a gene: 12. The CDR3 runs 15 residues. The CDR3 loop reads CTSRLRQGSTHEQFF. The CDR3 nucleotides read TGTACCAGCAGACTCCGACAGGGGTCTACCCATGAGCAGTTCTTC.

This chain joins TRBV7-9 and TRBJ1-4; no reliable D call. The CDR3 length is 13 residues. The V gene's germline CDR1 is SEHNR and CDR2 FQNEAQ (reference sequence). Trimming shortened V by 5 bases and J by 5 bases, and 9 bases separated the two germline ends. The CDR3 DNA reads TGTGCCAGCAGCCCCCGCGGAAATGAAAAACTGTTTTTT. Protein: CASSPRGNEKLFF.

This clonotype has a count of ten or more. V usage is TRBV7-2 and J usage is TRBJ2-3, with a possible D match to TRBD2 (6 bases). This CDR3 contains 15 residues. Germline V lookup: CDR1 SGHTA, CDR2 FQGNSA. With 4 bases removed from V and 2 bases from J, the gap between germline ends came to 13 bases. The CDR3: CASSSPAGHTDTQYF. The CDR3 nucleotides are TGTGCCAGCAGCTCCCCTGCGGGGCACACAGATACGCAGTATTTT.

This clonotype has only one observation. This sequence may be a read error, since a much larger clone differs from it by one base. J is TRBJ2-5 and V is TRBV6-1; TRBD1 aligns across 7 bases. The CDR3 extends over 14 amino acids. J was trimmed by 5 bases and V by 9 bases; bases with no gene match: 12. Germline lookup yields CDR1 MNHNS and CDR2 SASEGT. CDR3 region: CASRVQGSGETQYF. CDR3 DNA: TGTGCCAGTAGGGTACAGGGGAGTGGGGAGACCCAGTACTTC.

In regard to this clonotype: This may be a read error, as it is one base from a much larger clone. The chain carries TRBV2 and TRBJ1-2; 9 bases agree with TRBD1. This CDR3 has 14 amino acids. Per germline, CDR1 SNHLY and CDR2 FYNNEI. CDR3 sequence: CASSGQGRNYDYTF. The CDR3 DNA follows: TGTGCCAGCAGCGGACAGGGGAGGAACTATGACTACACCTTC.

This chain connects TRBV5-6 to TRBJ1-2; D uncertain. Deletions cut 3 bases from V and 8 bases from J, with 8 bases between. CDR1 is SGHDT and CDR2 is YYEEEE in the germline V gene. The CDR3 length is 11 residues. The chain's CDR3 is CASSWRVGYTF. DNA for the CDR3: TGTGCCAGCAGCTGGAGGGTAGGCTACACCTTC.

This chain links TRBV9 with TRBJ2-5; no firm D call. The CDR3 contains 15 residues. Germline V lookup: CDR1 SGDLS, CDR2 YYNGEE. V lost 0 bases and J lost 2, with 11 bases in between. The CDR3 is CASSVAPLLQETQYF. In DNA, the CDR3 is TGTGCCAGCAGCGTAGCTCCCTTACTTCAAGAGACCCAGTACTTC.

This clonotype was recorded at least ten times. The V call is TRBV20-1, the J call TRBJ2-5; 8 nucleotides line up with TRBD2. The CDR3 contains 15 residues. After removal of 8 bases from V and 4 bases from J, the junction contained 15 bases not matched to a gene. Germline V gives CDR1 DFQATT, CDR2 SNEGSKA (reference sequence). CDR3 sequence (DNA): TGCAGTCCCGATCCTAGTGGCGGGGGGCGAGAGACCCAGTACTTC. It translates to CSPDPSGGGRETQYF.

The table lists this clonotype with many counts. This sequence joins TRBV28 and TRBJ1-5, with 7 bases lining up with TRBD1. Germline loops: CDR1 MDHEN, CDR2 SYDVKM. The CDR3 is 16 residues long. Trimming cost V 7 bases and J 3 bases; bases outside gene matches: 12. CDR3 sequence: CASKSLETGFNQPQHF. The CDR3, as DNA: TGTGCCAGCAAGTCCCTAGAGACAGGGTTCAATCAGCCCCAGCATTTT.

Note on this clonotype: This may arise from a read error, as a much more abundant clone is one base away. The chain couples TRBV24-1 to TRBJ2-4, with D perhaps matching TRBD2 (5 bases). V was cut by 3 bases and J by 6 bases, with 17 bases left in between. This CDR3 region has 16 residues. The V gene's germline CDR1 is KGHDR and CDR2 SFDVKD. CDR3 sequence reads: CATSDPKSRTLNIQYF. In DNA, the CDR3 is TGTGCCACCAGTGATCCAAAATCCAGGACTCTAAACATTCAGTACTTC.